This is a list of T cell receptor beta chains from one sample in a study of T cells in Graves' hyperthyroidism and ophthalmopathy. TCRdb fed the multiplex PCR reads into MiXCR, producing one record per CDR3 protein. The sample consists of approximately 630,000 distinct CDR3 sequences, around 15% of them appearing once. Sequencing was carried out using blood. The origin of the receptors is a woman aged 25 to 45 with Graves' hyperthyroidism. Both conserved end residues are trimmed from each CDR3.

TRBJ2-2,TRBV12-3/TRBV12-4,ASTPGGLRTGELF
TRBJ2-1,TRBV6-1,ASSESSGSGVGHEQF
TRBJ2-1,TRBV29-1,SFPGQGAREQF
TRBJ2-2,TRBV19,ASNDFTGELF
TRBJ2-3,TRBV20-1,SVERATDTQY
TRBJ2-5,TRBV12-5,ASGLTRGGGEETQY
TRBJ1-1,TRBV9,ASSVAGTGLTEAF
TRBJ2-7,TRBV11-3,ASSFPGTASDEQY
TRBJ2-1,TRBV11-2,ASSLSGYSGMTYNEQF
TRBJ2-1,TRBV7-2,ASSREAYNEQF
TRBJ2-2,TRBV7-2,ASSPSGLAGVPGELF
TRBJ1-2,TRBV20-1,SARVTGGGYT
TRBJ2-1,TRBV16,ASSQVGAEQF
TRBJ1-2,TRBV24-1,ATSDLAGRSYT
TRBJ2-2,TRBV9,ASSVDWVNTGELF
TRBJ2-2,TRBV12-5,ASGLVSRVNTGELF
TRBJ2-7,TRBV30,AGTVGGYEQY
TRBJ2-3,TRBV9,ASSTSPREGTADTQY
TRBJ2-7,TRBV7-9,ASSLGPSGRVHEQY
TRBJ1-6,TRBV7-9,ASSMDKSSYNSPLH
TRBJ2-1,TRBV5-4,ASSLPQREYNEQF
TRBJ2-2,TRBV20-1,SAARSNTGELF
TRBJ2-1,TRBV28,ASSERTIYNEQF
TRBJ2-1,TRBV12-5,ASGAPGTGSYNEQF
TRBJ2-1,TRBV10-3,AISPIGQGVGEQF
TRBJ2-1,TRBV28,ASSLGDNNEQF
TRBJ2-1,TRBV6-5,ASSYQPPSGSYNEQF
.,TRBV20-1,SARVSRRRGFSYNEQY